This T cell receptor beta chain was found in a study of blood T cell repertoires in COVID-19. Of note for this clone: The sample has other DNA sequences that encode this CDR3 too.

The assay was immunoSEQ multiplex PCR, and TCRdb's table has in-frame clones only and misses some. Of 20,000 to 25,000 clones in the sample, 90% were seen once. This CDR3 region has 13 residues. Germline V lookup: CDR1 ENHRY, CDR2 SYGVKD. Trimming stripped 2 bases from V and 3 bases from J, with 8 bases between. The sequencing input was peripheral blood. The sequence was obtained from a human donor in a cohort sampled during active COVID-19. The genes are TRBV10-3 and TRBJ2-7; TRBD1 is a possible D gene (5 bases). The chain's CDR3 is CAISEGARYEQYF. CDR3 coding DNA: TGTGCCATCAGTGAGGGGGCTCGCTACGAGCAGTACTTC.